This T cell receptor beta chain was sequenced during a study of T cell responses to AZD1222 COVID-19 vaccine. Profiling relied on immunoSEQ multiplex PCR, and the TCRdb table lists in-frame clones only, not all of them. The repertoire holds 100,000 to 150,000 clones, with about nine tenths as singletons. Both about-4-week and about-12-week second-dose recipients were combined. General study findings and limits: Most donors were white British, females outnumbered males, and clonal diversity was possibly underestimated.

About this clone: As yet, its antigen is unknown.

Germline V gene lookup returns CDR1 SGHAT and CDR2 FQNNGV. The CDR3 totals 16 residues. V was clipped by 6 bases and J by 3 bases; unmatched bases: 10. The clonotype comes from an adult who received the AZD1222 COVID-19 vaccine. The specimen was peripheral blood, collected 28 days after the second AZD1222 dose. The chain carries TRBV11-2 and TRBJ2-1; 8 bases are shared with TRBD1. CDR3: CASRIPGQGNYNEQFF. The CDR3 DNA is TGTGCCAGCAGGATTCCAGGACAGGGAAACTACAATGAGCAGTTCTTC.